Listed below are T cell receptor beta chains from one sample, sequenced in a study of early T cells in non-severe SARS-CoV-2 infection. TCRdb fed the 5' RACE reads into MiXCR, producing one record per CDR3 protein. Counted here are some 66,000 distinct CDR3 sequences, approximately 9.1% occurring once; the ten biggest clones make up 3.2%. The sequencing input was whole blood. The receptors here all came from an adult who was a healthcare worker with PCR-confirmed SARS-CoV-2 infection or an uninfected control (not recorded which). CDR3s include the opening cysteine and the closing phenylalanine or tryptophan. The order of the fields is V gene, D gene, clone size, J gene, CDR3 protein, CDR3 DNA. The D gene is left open where the match is weak. Part of the rows lack a size; the others show once, few, many or a class for expanded clones.

V: TRBV10-3
D: -
size: -
J: TRBJ2-7
CDR3: CAISESAFRQGQYF
DNA: TGTGCCATCAGTGAGTCGGCTTTCAGACAAGGGCAGTACTTC

V: TRBV7-8
D: TRBD1
size: -
J: TRBJ2-5
CDR3: CASSLRGQETQYF
DNA: TGTGCCAGCAGCCTCAGGGGGCAGGAGACCCAGTACTTC

V: TRBV6-5
D: TRBD2
size: -
J: TRBJ2-3
CDR3: CASRQASTSGASDTQYF
DNA: TGTGCCAGCAGGCAGGCGTCGACTAGCGGGGCATCAGATACGCAGTATTTT

V: TRBV27
D: TRBD1
size: many
J: TRBJ1-6
CDR3: CASRYTTGPDSPLHF
DNA: TGTGCCAGCAGGTATACGACAGGGCCGGATTCACCCCTCCACTTT

V: TRBV7-9
D: TRBD1
size: -
J: TRBJ2-3
CDR3: CASSLVFGQGTDTQYF
DNA: TGTGCCAGCAGCTTGGTATTCGGACAGGGTACAGATACGCAGTATTTT

V: TRBV10-3
D: -
size: few
J: TRBJ2-6
CDR3: CAISNQGSGANVLTF
DNA: TGTGCCATCAGCAATCAGGGATCTGGGGCCAACGTCCTGACTTTC

V: TRBV29-1
D: -
size: -
J: TRBJ2-3
CDR3: CSVGQWADTQYF
DNA: TGCAGCGTAGGACAGTGGGCAGATACGCAGTATTTT

V: TRBV5-1
D: TRBD1
size: -
J: TRBJ2-5
CDR3: CASSFRTGPEETQYF
DNA: TGCGCCAGCAGCTTTAGGACAGGTCCGGAGGAGACCCAGTACTTC

V: TRBV27
D: TRBD2
size: -
J: TRBJ2-7
CDR3: CASRSLAGPSYEQYF
DNA: TGTGCCAGCAGAAGCCTAGCGGGTCCATCCTACGAGCAGTACTTC

V: TRBV25-1
D: TRBD1
size: many
J: TRBJ1-1
CDR3: CASSGPGQGNTEAFF
DNA: TGTGCCAGCAGTGGGCCGGGACAGGGGAACACTGAAGCTTTCTTT

V: TRBV6-1
D: TRBD1
size: few
J: TRBJ1-2
CDR3: CASSGQQGYYGYTF
DNA: TGTGCCAGCAGTGGCCAACAGGGGTACTATGGCTACACCTTC

V: TRBV4-3
D: TRBD1
size: many
J: TRBJ1-6
CDR3: CASSPTGTGGYNSPLHF
DNA: TGCGCCAGCAGCCCGACCGGGACAGGGGGCTATAATTCACCCCTCCACTTT

V: TRBV7-2
D: TRBD2
size: -
J: TRBJ2-3
CDR3: CASSLTGGRAGDTQYF
DNA: TGTGCCAGCAGTTTAACTGGCGGGAGGGCCGGAGATACGCAGTATTTT

V: TRBV3-1
D: TRBD1
size: few
J: TRBJ1-4
CDR3: CASSLLGTGPTNEKLFF
DNA: TGTGCCAGCAGCCTCTTAGGGACAGGGCCCACTAATGAAAAACTGTTTTTT

V: TRBV10-3
D: -
size: few
J: TRBJ2-5
CDR3: CAISAGETQYF
DNA: TGTGCCATCAGTGCAGGGGAGACCCAGTACTTC

V: TRBV5-5
D: TRBD1
size: -
J: TRBJ2-5
CDR3: CASSSTGHQETQYF
DNA: TGTGCCAGCAGCTCGACAGGGCACCAAGAGACCCAGTACTTC

V: TRBV5-6
D: -
size: -
J: TRBJ2-7
CDR3: CASSSDLGGAYEQYF
DNA: TGTGCCAGCAGCTCGGATCTAGGGGGGGCCTACGAGCAGTACTTC